This T cell receptor beta chain came from a study of cytomegalovirus exposure and HLA in healthy donors. Comments on this clone: Its specificity is not known.

Points from the study as a whole: The study assumed roughly uniform donor sequencing depth for presence/absence analyses. The study put under 200 TCR beta chains on its list as cytomegalovirus-associated. Another analysis was done later, and it associated around 15,000 TCR beta sequences with HLA alleles at 0.05 false discovery rate.

13 Jbeta primers and 60 Vbeta primers were used for the PCR. Sequenced by immunoSEQ multiplex PCR; TCRdb stores in-frame clones only, minus some. The sample carries 150,000 to 200,000 clones, about 65% recorded once. Trimming shortened V by 8 bases and J by 4 bases, and 15 bases separated the two germline ends. Germline CDR1 MNHEY, CDR2 SVGAGI. This CDR3 has 14 residues. Sequenced material: PBMCs. The chain employs TRBV6-5 and TRBJ1-5; D perhaps matches TRBD1 (6 bases). The sequence was collected from a girl aged 5 to 17 in good health and CMV-seronegative. The CDR3 DNA is TGTGCCAGCCTGGCCAGGGGTGGGAATCAGCCCCAGCATTTT. It yields the protein CASLARGGNQPQHF.